This T cell receptor beta chain was observed in a study of OX40 agonist ivuxolimab in advanced cancers. Study-level information: Males comprised around 80% of the group, whose mean age was approximately 60 years (range roughly 20 to 85).

Germline CDR1 SGHAT, CDR2 FQNNGV. The CDR3 is 16 amino acids. The V end lost 4 bases, the J end lost 1 base, and 11 bases lay between the germline ends. Assay used: immunoSEQ multiplex PCR; TCRdb lists only in-frame clones, some missing. The repertoire consists of 60,000 to 80,000 clones, with roughly 88% occurring once and the leading ten covering around 1.5%. Whole-study findings and limits: Normalized T-cell clonal expansion was also low in some nonresponders. Near-lowest levels of clonal expansion characterized partial responders at 0.1-3.0 mg/kg.

This clone occurred once. No antigen is known for it. The chain joins TRBV11-2 to TRBJ2-6, with D uncertain. This sample comprised CD4+ or CD8+ T cells sorted from blood, obtained in a trial of the OX40 agonist ivuxolimab. This receptor was obtained from an adult with an advanced solid tumor such as melanoma, head and neck, liver or kidney cancer. CDR3 sequence (DNA): TGTGCCAGCAGCTCGAGACGGAAGTCTGGGGCCAACGTCCTGACTTTC. This sequence encodes CASSSRRKSGANVLTF.